A single sample gave rise to the 25 T cell receptor beta chains below, sequenced in a study of T cell responses to AZD1222 COVID-19 vaccine. Clones were read by immunoSEQ multiplex PCR, and TCRdb kept only the in-frame ones, dropping some. The repertoire holds 100,000 to 120,000 clones, about 90% seen once, with around 3.2% in the top ten. The sample here was peripheral blood, taken on day 0 of AZD1222 vaccination. Receptors were obtained from an adult in good health.

The chain is built from TRBV25-1 and TRBJ1-2, with D unclear. Germline V lookup: CDR1 MGHDK, CDR2 SYGVNS. The length of the CDR3 is 11 residues. Trimming left V 6 bases short and J 3 bases short, with 5 bases between. CDR3 protein: CASSQDYGYTF. CDR3 sequence (DNA): TGTGCCAGCAGCCAGGACTATGGCTACACCTTC.

The rearrangement uses TRBV13 and TRBJ2-3; 10 nucleotides align to TRBD2. V dropped 5 bases and J dropped 2; count of bases not matched to a gene: 13. The germline CDR1 and CDR2 sequences are PRHDT and FYEKMQ (reference sequence). CDR3 length: 18 amino acids. CDR3 in amino acids: CASSPRRGTSGVTDTQYF. CDR3 bases: TGTGCCAGCAGCCCCCGAAGGGGAACTAGCGGGGTCACAGATACGCAGTATTTT.

The chain carries TRBV12-5 and TRBJ2-2, with 16 bases fitting TRBD2. CDR1 is LGHNT and CDR2 is FRNRAP in the germline V gene. The trim removed 4 bases at V and 3 bases at J, leaving 14 bases unmatched. CDR3 length: 21 amino acids. CDR3 region: CASGSPAGGLAGGPDTGELFF. The CDR3 coding sequence is TGTGCTAGTGGTTCCCCCGCGGGGGGACTAGCGGGAGGGCCAGACACCGGGGAGCTGTTTTTT.

The chain is built from TRBV11-3 and TRBJ2-1; TRBD2 aligns across 8 bases. Germline trimming cut 6 bases from V and 8 bases from J; bases unmatched to any gene: 12. The germline CDR1 and CDR2 sequences are SGHNT and YENEEA. CDR3 length equals 15 residues. The CDR3 is CASSLSGGEGYEQFF. The CDR3 DNA follows: TGTGCCAGCAGTTTAAGCGGGGGAGAGGGGTATGAGCAGTTCTTC.

V usage is TRBV7-2 and J usage is TRBJ2-5, with D possibly being TRBD1 (5 bases). The CDR3 covers 12 residues. The germline CDR1 and CDR2 sequences are SGHTA and FQGNSA. V was clipped by 8 bases and J by 5 bases, with 12 bases between them. The CDR3 region has the DNA TGTGCCAGCGGGAAGGGGCTGGAGACCCAGTACTTC. This encodes CASGKGLETQYF.

The chain has TRBV28 and TRBJ2-7; tentative D call: TRBD2 (5 bases). The germline V gene has CDR1 MDHEN and CDR2 SYDVKM. The V end lost 4 bases, the J end lost 7 bases, and 5 bases lay between the germline ends. CDR3 length: 10 amino acids. The chain's CDR3 is CASSWREQYF. The DNA of the CDR3 is TGTGCCAGCAGTTGGAGGGAGCAGTACTTC.

This chain connects TRBV7-2 to TRBJ1-1; 7 bases match TRBD1. V lost 2 bases, J lost 5 bases, and 5 bases stayed unmatched. This CDR3 is built from 14 residues. The germline V gene encodes CDR1 SGHTA and CDR2 FQGNSA. The CDR3 bases are TGTGCCAGCAGCTTAATTCAGGGGGGAACTGAAGCTTTCTTT. This codes for CASSLIQGGTEAFF. Together with reference TRBV7-2 and TRBJ1-1, the CDR3 gives the full variable domain: GAGVSQSPSNKVTEKGKDVELRCDPISGHTALYWYRQSLGQGLEFLIYFQGNSAPDKSGLPSDRFSAERTGGSVSTLTIQRTQQEDSAVYLCASSLIQGGTEAFFGQGTRLTVV.

The chain recombines TRBV19 with TRBJ1-4; no firm D call. The CDR3 runs to 15 residues. Trimming removed 5 bases at V and 2 bases at J, with 12 bases between. Germline values: CDR1 LNHDA, CDR2 SQIVND (reference sequence). CDR3 amino acids: CASSFRTDTNEKLFF. The CDR3 DNA sequence: TGTGCCAGTAGTTTCCGGACGGATACTAATGAAAAACTGTTTTTT. The whole variable domain, filled in from reference TRBV19 and TRBJ1-4, reads DGGITQSPKYLFRKEGQNVTLSCEQNLNHDAMYWYRQDPGQGLRLIYYSQIVNDFQKGDIAEGYSVSREKKESFPLTVTSAQKNPTAFYLCASSFRTDTNEKLFFGSGTQLSVL.

The chain uses TRBV6-5 and TRBJ2-1; 7 bases agree with TRBD2. CDR1 MNHEY and CDR2 SVGAGI come from the germline V gene. V shed 0 bases and J 2 bases; nucleotides not matched to a gene: 4. The CDR3 is 16 amino acids. CDR3 region: CASSYSAGVPYNEQFF. In nucleotides, the CDR3 is TGTGCCAGCAGTTACTCGGCGGGGGTGCCCTACAATGAGCAGTTCTTC.

The J gene is TRBJ1-1, the V gene TRBV3-1 (or the pseudogene TRBV3-2), with 9 bases identical to TRBD1. V lost 4 bases to trimming and J lost 5 bases; unmatched junction nucleotides: 5. The CDR3 has 14 amino acids. Germline values: CDR1 LGHDT, CDR2 YNNKEL (reference sequence). For the CDR3, the DNA is TGTGCCAGCAGCCTACAGGGGGCGAGGACTGAAGCTTTCTTT. This sequence encodes CASSLQGARTEAFF.

V usage is TRBV6-5 and J usage is TRBJ1-1, with TRBD1 matching 9 bases. Germline lookup yields CDR1 MNHEY and CDR2 SVGAGI. V shed 6 bases and J 0 bases; nucleotides not matched to a gene: 5. The CDR3 runs to 15 residues. DNA of the CDR3: TGTGCCAGCAGGACGGACAGGGGACTGAACACTGAAGCTTTCTTT. Translated: CASRTDRGLNTEAFF.

The CDR3 region has the DNA TGTGCCAGCAGCTACACGACAGGGCAAAATGAGCAGTTCTTC. This sequence encodes CASSYTTGQNEQFF. This sequence joins TRBV28 and TRBJ2-1, with 7 positions matching TRBD1. Germline CDR1 is MDHEN and CDR2 is SYDVKM. Losses at the gene ends were 6 bases for V and 7 bases for J; bases not matched to a gene: 9. The CDR3 has 14 residues.

This chain connects TRBV2 to TRBJ1-6; D is undetermined. Germline CDR1 is SNHLY and CDR2 is FYNNEI. Between the trimmed V and J ends, which lost 3 bases and 10 bases, there was a span of 16 bases. The CDR3 sequence is 15 residues long. This CDR3 is CASSDRTGESSPLHF. Written as DNA, the CDR3 is TGTGCCAGCAGTGACCGGACGGGAGAAAGCTCACCCCTCCACTTT.

V gene TRBV30 combines with J gene TRBJ1-2; tentatively, D is TRBD1 (5 bases). From germline, CDR1 is GTSNPN and CDR2 SVGIG (reference sequence). This CDR3 has 15 residues. V was pared by 1 base and J by 8 bases, with 20 bases between. Here the CDR3 reads CAWSAAAGTPRGYTF. The CDR3 bases are TGTGCCTGGAGTGCCGCCGCCGGGACTCCAAGGGGCTACACCTTC.

This clone came up a few times. The rearrangement links TRBV10-1 to TRBJ1-1; D unresolved. The germline V and J ends were trimmed by 2 bases and 5 bases, with 15 bases remaining between them. The CDR3 is made up of 15 amino acids. Germline-derived CDR1 and CDR2 are WNHNN and SYGVQD (reference sequence). DNA for the CDR3: TGCGCCAGCAGTGAGGTTGCTGGGGAGGATACTGAAGCTTTCTTT. This codes for CASSEVAGEDTEAFF.

The gene calls are TRBV7-2 and TRBJ1-6; the match to TRBD1 covers 9 bases. The germline gives CDR1 SGHTA, CDR2 FQGNSA. Losses at the gene ends were 1 base for V and 8 bases for J; bases not matched to a gene: 3. CDR3 length: 15 residues. The CDR3 loop is CASSLEDRGDSPLHF. The CDR3 DNA sequence: TGTGCCAGCAGCTTAGAAGACAGGGGGGATTCACCCCTCCACTTT.

Here the CDR3 DNA reads TGTGCCAGCAGCCCAAGAGAACGGACCCAAGAGACCCAGTACTTC. Residues: CASSPRERTQETQYF. This sequence joins TRBV3-1 (or the pseudogene TRBV3-2) and TRBJ2-5; D call uncertain. Germline CDR1 is LGHDT and CDR2 is YNNKEL (reference sequence). Deletions cut 4 bases from V and 1 base from J, with 13 bases between. This CDR3 contains 15 residues.

The chain links TRBV4-1 to TRBJ2-6; D is perhaps TRBD1 (5 bases). This CDR3 has 19 amino acids. In germline, CDR1 is MGHRA, CDR2 YSYEKL. V dropped 0 bases and J dropped 2 bases, with 17 bases sitting between them. The CDR3 DNA follows: TGCGCCAGCAGCCAAGAAACGGGTACAGGAGAACCTGGGGCCAACGTCCTGACTTTC. This codes for CASSQETGTGEPGANVLTF.

The chain links TRBV28 to TRBJ1-5; TRBD1 aligns across 8 bases. In germline, CDR1 is MDHEN, CDR2 SYDVKM. This CDR3 region has 14 residues. V trimming: 6 bases; J trimming: 6 bases; junction bases outside the gene matches: 7. CDR3 nucleotides: TGTGCCAGCAGCCCGGACAGGGTGAGTCAGCCCCAGCATTTT. Amino acids: CASSPDRVSQPQHF.

Only one count was recorded for this clone. This chain uses TRBV6-5 with TRBJ1-6; no firm D call. CDR1 and CDR2 from the germline V gene are MNHEY and SVGAGI. V shed 10 bases and J shed 0 bases, with 10 bases lying between them. This CDR3 region has 14 residues. CDR3 in DNA: TGTGCCATCCCCCAGAGCTCCTATAATTCACCCCTCCACTTT. Its protein is CAIPQSSYNSPLHF.

Notes on this clone: Other DNA variants within this sample encode the same CDR3. The CDR3 loop reads CASSATVNTEAFF. The CDR3 region has the DNA TGTGCCAGCAGCGCGACAGTCAACACTGAAGCTTTCTTT. V is TRBV7-3 and J is TRBJ1-1; D perhaps matches TRBD1 (5 bases). This CDR3 has 13 amino acids. V lost 5 bases to trimming and J lost 2 bases, with 9 bases between them. In germline, CDR1 is SGHTA, CDR2 FQGTGA.

The V and J genes are TRBV5-1 and TRBJ2-3; TRBD2 agrees at 13 bases. The V and J ends lost 4 bases and 6 bases, in that order; junction bases with no gene match: 8. Germline-derived CDR1 and CDR2 are SGHRS and YFSETQ. The CDR3 is 16 amino acids. The CDR3 loop is CASSPRLAGGVDTQYF. In DNA, the CDR3 is TGCGCCAGCAGCCCAAGACTAGCGGGGGGCGTGGATACGCAGTATTTT.

The genes are TRBV6-1 and TRBJ1-2; D possibly corresponds to TRBD1 (6 bases). The ends were cut back, 2 bases at V and 6 bases at J, with 16 bases in the middle. CDR1 MNHNS and CDR2 SASEGT come from the germline V gene. This CDR3 comprises 15 residues. The CDR3 is CASSETGGGRHGYTF. The CDR3 region has the DNA TGTGCCAGCAGTGAAACGGGGGGCGGGCGTCATGGCTACACCTTC.

This clone was counted once. The gene calls are TRBV27 and TRBJ2-3; TRBD2 agrees at 9 bases. V trimming: 10 bases; J trimming: 3 bases; junction bases outside the gene matches: 11. Germline CDR1 is MNHEY and CDR2 is SMNVEV (reference sequence). There are 15 residues in the CDR3. CDR3 coding DNA: TGTGCCACCAACGTAGCGGGAGCTCTGACAGATACGCAGTATTTT. It yields the protein CATNVAGALTDTQYF.

The chain combines TRBV30 with TRBJ1-1, with unresolved D. Per germline, CDR1 GTSNPN and CDR2 SVGIG (reference sequence). V was pared by 2 bases and J by 3 bases, with 10 bases between. There are 13 residues in the CDR3. In nucleotides, the CDR3 is TGTGCCTGGAGTTTTAGCCGCGACACTGAAGCTTTCTTT. Its translation is CAWSFSRDTEAFF.